This T cell receptor (beta chain) was sequenced during a study of T cells expressing NK-cell markers (dated by TCRdb to 2019 to 2021). For the wider study: In sorted CD3+CD56+NKG2C+, CD3+CD56+NKG2C- and CD3+CD56-NKG2C+ T-cell subsets from eight donors, TCR beta-chain repertoires were profiled. Among the eight sequenced donors, only one was HCMV-seronegative, while the other seven were HCMV-seropositive. Randomly selected healthy volunteers, three men and five women, were used as the eight sequenced donors. The libraries were sequenced on Illumina HiSeq 2000/2500, MiSeq or NextSeq, producing 2 x 150 bp reads. The paper's findings and limits, for the study overall: Whether the expanded NKG2C-expressing T cell clones were specific for HCMV antigens remained unclear. Those dominant clonotypes were again the most abundant among CD3+CD56-NKG2C+ cells in a few donors, at roughly 25-60.1%. For six donors, the dominant CD3+CD56+NKG2C+ clonotypes were among the top 10 CD8+ clonotypes and accounted for about 1.0-7.5% of CD8+ T cells.

To determine HCMV serostatus, a commercial ELISA kit was used to detect HCMV-specific IgG in serum. Peripheral blood mononuclear cells were isolated from blood by Ficoll density gradient centrifugation. Instrument on record: Illumina HiSeq 2000. TCR beta cDNA libraries were prepared using 5'RACE template switching, which introduced a universal primer site and unique molecular identifiers. cDNA synthesis was primed from the TCR beta constant segment, followed by two successive PCR amplification steps. The original pipeline was this. MIGEC was used to demultiplex reads and group the reads by UMI, and MiTCR was used to assemble and quantify clonotypes. To exclude erroneous sequences, any TCR cDNA sequence not supported by at least two reads was discarded. The tcR package was used for downstream repertoire analysis, with clonotypes matched between fractions based on CDR3 nucleotide sequence plus V segment. VDJmatch was used to annotate antigen specificity against VDJdb, with one amino acid substitution in CDR3 permitted. The reads, reprocessed by TCRdb, yield one row per CDR3 protein sequence and no DNA. These V and J calls rely on TCRdb rather than the paper's analysis. This sample's clone table shows 130,000 to 150,000 distinct CDR3 sequences. The ten biggest clones cover approximately 12% of the sample.

Comments on this clonotype: Its recognized antigen is unknown.

The CDR3, from cysteine to phenylalanine, totals 15 residues. Only the protein sequence is given. CDR1 and CDR2, per the germline V gene, are MNHEY and SVGAGI. This receptor was taken from a man aged 18 to 29 in good health. Donor details come from another sample of the same person, matched by shared clones. The source material was blood T cells: a sorted CD56 or NKG2C T cell subset, CD4+ or CD8+ T cells, or bulk PBMC T cells (not recorded which). The rearrangement combines TRBV6-5 with TRBJ2-3; TCRdb's D call, TRBD1, is unchecked because there is no DNA. The CDR3 protein is CASSYGGATTDTQYF.